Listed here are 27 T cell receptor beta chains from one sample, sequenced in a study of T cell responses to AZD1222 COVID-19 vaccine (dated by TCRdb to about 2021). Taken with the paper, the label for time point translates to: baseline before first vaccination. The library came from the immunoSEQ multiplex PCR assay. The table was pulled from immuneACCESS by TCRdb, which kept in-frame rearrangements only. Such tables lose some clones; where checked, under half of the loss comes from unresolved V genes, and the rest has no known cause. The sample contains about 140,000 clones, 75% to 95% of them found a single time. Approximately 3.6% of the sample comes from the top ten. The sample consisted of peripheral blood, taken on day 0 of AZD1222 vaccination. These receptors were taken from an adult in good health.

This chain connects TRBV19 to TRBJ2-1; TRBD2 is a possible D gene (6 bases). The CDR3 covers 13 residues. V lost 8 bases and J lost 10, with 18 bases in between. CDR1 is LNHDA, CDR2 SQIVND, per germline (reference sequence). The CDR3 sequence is CASGGLNKGEQFF. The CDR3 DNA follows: TGTGCCAGTGGGGGACTGAACAAAGGGGAGCAGTTCTTC.

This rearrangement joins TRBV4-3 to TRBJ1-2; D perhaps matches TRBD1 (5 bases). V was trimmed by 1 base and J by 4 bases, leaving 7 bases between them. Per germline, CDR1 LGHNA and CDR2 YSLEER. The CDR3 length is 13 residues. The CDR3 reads CASSQAQGYGYTF. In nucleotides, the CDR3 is TGCGCCAGCAGCCAAGCCCAGGGCTATGGCTACACCTTC.

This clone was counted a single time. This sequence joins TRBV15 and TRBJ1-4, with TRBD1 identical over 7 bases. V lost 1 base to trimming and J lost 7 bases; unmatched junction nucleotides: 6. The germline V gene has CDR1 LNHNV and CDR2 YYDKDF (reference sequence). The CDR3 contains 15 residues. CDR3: CATSRVRSGGEKLFF. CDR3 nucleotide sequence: TGTGCCACCAGCAGAGTTCGATCAGGGGGTGAAAAACTGTTTTTT.

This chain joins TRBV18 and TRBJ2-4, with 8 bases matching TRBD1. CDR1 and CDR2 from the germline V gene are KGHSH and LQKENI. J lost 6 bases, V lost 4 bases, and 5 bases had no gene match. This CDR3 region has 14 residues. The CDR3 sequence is CASSQDRVGNIQYF. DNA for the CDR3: TGTGCCAGCTCACAGGACAGGGTCGGAAACATTCAGTACTTC.

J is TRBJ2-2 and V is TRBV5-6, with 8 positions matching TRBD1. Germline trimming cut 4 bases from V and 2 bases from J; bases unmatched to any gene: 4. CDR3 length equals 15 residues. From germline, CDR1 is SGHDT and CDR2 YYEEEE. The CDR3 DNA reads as TGTGCCAGCAGCACCGGACAGGGTAACACCGGGGAGCTGTTTTTT. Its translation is CASSTGQGNTGELFF.

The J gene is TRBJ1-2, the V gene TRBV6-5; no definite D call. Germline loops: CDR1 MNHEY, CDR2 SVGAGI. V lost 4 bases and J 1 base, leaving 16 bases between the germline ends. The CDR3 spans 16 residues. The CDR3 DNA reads TGTGCCAGCAGTTCCGGCCTAGAGAAGGGTAACTATGGCTACACCTTC. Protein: CASSSGLEKGNYGYTF.

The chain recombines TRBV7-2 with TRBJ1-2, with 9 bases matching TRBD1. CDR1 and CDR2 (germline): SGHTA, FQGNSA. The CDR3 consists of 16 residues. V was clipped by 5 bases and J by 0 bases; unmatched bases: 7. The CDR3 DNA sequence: TGTGCCAGCAGCCTCACAGGGGGCGCGGCTAACTATGGCTACACCTTC. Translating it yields CASSLTGGAANYGYTF.

The CDR3: CASSSRTSGRAFEQFF. Here the CDR3 DNA reads TGTGCCAGCAGCTCCAGGACTAGCGGGAGGGCCTTTGAGCAGTTCTTC. This chain connects TRBV7-2 to TRBJ2-1, with 15 bases aligning to TRBD2. CDR3 length: 16 amino acids. From germline, CDR1 is SGHTA and CDR2 FQGNSA. Trimming at V came to 4 bases and at J to 9 bases, leaving 7 bases not matched to a gene. The whole variable domain, remainder taken from reference TRBV7-2 and TRBJ2-1, is GAGVSQSPSNKVTEKGKDVELRCDPISGHTALYWYRQSLGQGLEFLIYFQGNSAPDKSGLPSDRFSAERTGGSVSTLTIQRTQQEDSAVYLCASSSRTSGRAFEQFFGPGTRLTVL.

The DNA for the CDR3 is TGTGCCAGCAGCTTCCTCCCCAACACTGAAGCTTTCTTT. Residues: CASSFLPNTEAFF. The chain couples TRBV7-2 to TRBJ1-1, with D uncertain. CDR3 length equals 13 residues. Per germline, CDR1 SGHTA and CDR2 FQGNSA. V lost 3 bases and J lost 2, with 7 bases in between.

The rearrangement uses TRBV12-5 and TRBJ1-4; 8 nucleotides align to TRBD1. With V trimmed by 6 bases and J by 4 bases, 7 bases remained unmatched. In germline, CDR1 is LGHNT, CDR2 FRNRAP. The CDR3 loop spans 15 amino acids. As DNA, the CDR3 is TGTGCTAGTGGCCCCGGGACAGGTAGTAATGAAAAACTGTTTTTT. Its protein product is CASGPGTGSNEKLFF.

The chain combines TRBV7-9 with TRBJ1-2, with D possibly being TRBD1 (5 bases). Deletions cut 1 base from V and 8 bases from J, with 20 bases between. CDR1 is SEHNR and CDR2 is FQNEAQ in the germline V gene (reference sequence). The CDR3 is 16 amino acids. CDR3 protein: CASSLGPTASLGGYTF. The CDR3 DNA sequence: TGTGCCAGCAGCTTAGGACCGACAGCCTCTCTAGGGGGCTACACCTTC.

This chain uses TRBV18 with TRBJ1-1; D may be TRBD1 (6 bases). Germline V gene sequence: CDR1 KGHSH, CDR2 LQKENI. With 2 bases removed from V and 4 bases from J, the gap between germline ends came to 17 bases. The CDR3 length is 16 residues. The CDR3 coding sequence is TGTGCCAGCTCACCATCAACAGGGATAATGGGCACTGAAGCTTTCTTT. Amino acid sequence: CASSPSTGIMGTEAFF.

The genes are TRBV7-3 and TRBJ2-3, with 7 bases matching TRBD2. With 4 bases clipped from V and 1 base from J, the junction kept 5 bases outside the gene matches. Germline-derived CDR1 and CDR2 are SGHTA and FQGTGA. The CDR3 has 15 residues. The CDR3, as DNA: TGTGCCAGCAGCTCCTTTGCGGGAGGCACAGATACGCAGTATTTT. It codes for CASSSFAGGTDTQYF.

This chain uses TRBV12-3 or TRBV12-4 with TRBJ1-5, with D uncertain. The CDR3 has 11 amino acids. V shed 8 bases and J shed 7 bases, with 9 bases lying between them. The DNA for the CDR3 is TGTGCCAGCCCATGTGGGCAGCCCCAGCATTTT. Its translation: CASPCGQPQHF.

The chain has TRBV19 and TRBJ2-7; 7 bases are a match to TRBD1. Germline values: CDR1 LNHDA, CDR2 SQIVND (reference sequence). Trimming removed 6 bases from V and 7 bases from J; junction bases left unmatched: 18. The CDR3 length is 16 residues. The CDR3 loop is CASSHRGPALMGEQYF. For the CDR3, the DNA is TGTGCCAGTAGCCACAGGGGCCCGGCTCTAATGGGGGAGCAGTACTTC.

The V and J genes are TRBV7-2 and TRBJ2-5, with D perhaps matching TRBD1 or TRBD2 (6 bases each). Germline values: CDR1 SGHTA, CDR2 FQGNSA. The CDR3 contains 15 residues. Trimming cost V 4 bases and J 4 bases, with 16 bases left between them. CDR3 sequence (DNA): TGTGCCAGCAGCTCCATGGGGGGCGAAGGAGAGACCCAGTACTTC. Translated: CASSSMGGEGETQYF.

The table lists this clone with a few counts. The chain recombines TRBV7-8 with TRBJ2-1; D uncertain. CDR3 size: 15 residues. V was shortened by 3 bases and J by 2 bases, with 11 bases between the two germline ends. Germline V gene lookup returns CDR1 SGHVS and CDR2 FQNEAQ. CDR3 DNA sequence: TGTGCCAGCAGCTTCTATCCGCGTGCCTACAATGAGCAGTTCTTC. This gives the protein CASSFYPRAYNEQFF.

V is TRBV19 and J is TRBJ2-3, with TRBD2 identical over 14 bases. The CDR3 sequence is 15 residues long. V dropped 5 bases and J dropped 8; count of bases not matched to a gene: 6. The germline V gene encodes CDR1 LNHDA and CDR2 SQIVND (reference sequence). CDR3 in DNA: TGTGCCAGTAGTCCGGGACTAGCGGGAGTGGTTACGCAGTATTTT. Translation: CASSPGLAGVVTQYF.

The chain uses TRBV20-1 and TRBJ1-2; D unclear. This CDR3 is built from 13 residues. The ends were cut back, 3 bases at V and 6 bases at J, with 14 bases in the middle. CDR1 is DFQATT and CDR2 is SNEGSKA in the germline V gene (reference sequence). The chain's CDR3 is CSASLGEGNGYTF. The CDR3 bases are TGCAGTGCTAGTCTCGGGGAAGGAAATGGCTACACCTTC.

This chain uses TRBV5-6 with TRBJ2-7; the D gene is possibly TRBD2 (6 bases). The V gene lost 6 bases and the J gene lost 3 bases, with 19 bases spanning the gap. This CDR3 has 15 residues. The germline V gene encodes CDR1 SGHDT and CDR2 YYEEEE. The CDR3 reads CASTPRRDSYYEQYF. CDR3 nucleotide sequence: TGTGCCAGCACCCCCAGACGGGACTCCTACTACGAGCAGTACTTC.

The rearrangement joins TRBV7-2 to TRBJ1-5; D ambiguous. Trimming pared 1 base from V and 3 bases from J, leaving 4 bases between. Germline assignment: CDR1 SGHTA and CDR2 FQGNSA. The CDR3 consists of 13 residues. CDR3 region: CASSLDLNQPQHF. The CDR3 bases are TGTGCCAGCAGCTTAGACCTCAATCAGCCCCAGCATTTT.

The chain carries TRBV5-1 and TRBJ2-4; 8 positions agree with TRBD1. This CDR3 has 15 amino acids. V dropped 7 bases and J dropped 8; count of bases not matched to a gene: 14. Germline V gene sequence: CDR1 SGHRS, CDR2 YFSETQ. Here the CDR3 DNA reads TGCGCCAGCTTCCCCGAGGCAGGGGGCAGTGACATTCAGTACTTC. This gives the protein CASFPEAGGSDIQYF.

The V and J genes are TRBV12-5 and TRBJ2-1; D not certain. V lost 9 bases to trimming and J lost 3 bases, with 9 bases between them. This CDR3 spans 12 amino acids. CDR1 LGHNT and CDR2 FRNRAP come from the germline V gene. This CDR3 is CASGSGYNEQFF. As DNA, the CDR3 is TGTGCTAGCGGATCGGGCTACAATGAGCAGTTCTTC.

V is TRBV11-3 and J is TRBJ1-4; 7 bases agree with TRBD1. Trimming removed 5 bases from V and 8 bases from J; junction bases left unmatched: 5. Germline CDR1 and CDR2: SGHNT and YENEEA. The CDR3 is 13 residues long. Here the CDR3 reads CASSRDRNEKLFF. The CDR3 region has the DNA TGTGCCAGCAGCCGGGACAGAAACGAAAAACTGTTTTTT.

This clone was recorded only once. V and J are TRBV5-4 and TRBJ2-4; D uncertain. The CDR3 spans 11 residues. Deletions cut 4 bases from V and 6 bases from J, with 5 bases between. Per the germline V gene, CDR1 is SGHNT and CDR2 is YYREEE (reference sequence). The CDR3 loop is CASSDLNIQYF. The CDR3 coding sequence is TGTGCCAGCAGCGACCTAAACATTCAGTACTTC.

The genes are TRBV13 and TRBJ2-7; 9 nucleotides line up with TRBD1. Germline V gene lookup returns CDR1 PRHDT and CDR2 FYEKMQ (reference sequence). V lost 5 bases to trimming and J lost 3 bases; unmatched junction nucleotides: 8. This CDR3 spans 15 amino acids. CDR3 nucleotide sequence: TGTGCCAGCAGCATTAAGGGACAGGGTGTCTACGAGCAGTACTTC. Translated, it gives CASSIKGQGVYEQYF.

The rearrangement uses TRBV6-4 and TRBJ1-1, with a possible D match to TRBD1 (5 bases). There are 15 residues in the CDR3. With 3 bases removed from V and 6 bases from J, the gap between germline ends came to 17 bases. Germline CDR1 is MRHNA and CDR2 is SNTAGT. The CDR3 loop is CASSEGGGVNPEAFF. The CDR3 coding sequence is TGTGCCAGCAGTGAAGGCGGAGGGGTCAACCCTGAAGCTTTCTTT.